The 30 T cell receptor beta chains below come from one sample, sequenced in a study of Graves' ophthalmopathy and Graves' hyperthyroidism. The TCR beta CDR3 regions underwent amplification from RNA transcripts. Amplification began with first-round RT-PCR using HTBI primers, then second-round multiplex PCR was performed. TCRdb called the multiplex PCR reads again in MiXCR, with one record for every CDR3 protein. The data contain 260,000 or so distinct CDR3 sequences, around 42% of them seen just once; the ten biggest clones take up roughly half. Sequencing used peripheral blood. These receptors were collected from an adult man with Graves' ophthalmopathy.

The chain combines TRBV7-3 with TRBJ2-2; D remains ambiguous. CDR1 SGHTA and CDR2 FQGTGA come from the germline V gene. The CDR3 runs 17 residues. V was clipped by 1 base and J by 7 bases, with 19 bases between them. CDR3 nucleotides: TGTGCCAGCAGCTTAATGGGGTCTCCCGGGTTCGTCGGGGAGCTGTTTTTT. This gives the protein CASSLMGSPGFVGELFF.

The gene calls are TRBV20-1 and TRBJ2-7; 12 bases align to TRBD2. The CDR3 runs to 13 residues. CDR1 and CDR2 from the germline V gene are DFQATT and SNEGSKA (reference sequence). The junction had 2 bases not matched to a gene; V was cut back by 3 bases and J by 5 bases. The CDR3 region is CSARTSGGHEQYF. The CDR3 DNA is TGCAGTGCTAGGACTAGCGGGGGCCACGAGCAGTACTTC.

The rearrangement links TRBV29-1 to TRBJ1-1, with TRBD1 identical over 8 bases. The CDR3 runs to 12 residues. Trimming took 4 bases from V and 7 from J; bases not matched to a gene: 5. Germline V lookup: CDR1 SQVTM, CDR2 ANQGSEA. CDR3 coding DNA: TGCAGCGTTGCTGGACAGGGTGGTGAAGCTTTCTTT. Residues: CSVAGQGGEAFF.

The rearrangement joins TRBV14 to TRBJ1-2, with D perhaps matching TRBD1 (6 bases). V shed 1 base and J shed 4 bases, with 10 bases lying between them. CDR1 is SGHDN and CDR2 is FVKESK in the germline V gene. The CDR3 is made up of 14 amino acids. Here the CDR3 DNA reads TGTGCCAGCAGCCAAGGCACAGGGTCCTATGGCTACACCTTC. Translated, it gives CASSQGTGSYGYTF.

This clonotype was recorded once. This rearrangement joins TRBV19 to TRBJ2-2; TRBD1 matches 7 bases. Germline V gene sequence: CDR1 LNHDA, CDR2 SQIVND (reference sequence). CDR3 size: 14 residues. Germline trimming cut 9 bases from V and 4 bases from J; bases unmatched to any gene: 8. The DNA for the CDR3 is TGTGCCAGCAGGGGGTTGGGGCTCACCGGGGAGCTGTTTTTT. Its protein product is CASRGLGLTGELFF.

The table lists this clonotype with a few counts. The V call is TRBV29-1, the J call TRBJ1-2, with 7 bases lining up with TRBD1. The junction had 7 bases not matched to a gene; V was cut back by 0 bases and J by 6 bases. Germline CDR1 reads SQVTM; CDR2 reads ANQGSEA. CDR3 length: 14 amino acids. The CDR3 here is CSVEDRGGGNGYTF. The CDR3, as DNA: TGCAGCGTTGAAGATCGAGGGGGCGGCAATGGCTACACCTTC.

In its sample, this clonotype was seen a few times. The CDR3 loop reads CASSPTFVAAYEQYF. As DNA, the CDR3 is TGTGCCAGCAGCCCTACTTTTGTGGCCGCCTACGAGCAGTACTTC. V gene TRBV7-6 combines with J gene TRBJ2-7, with D hard to call. Trimming shortened V by 5 bases and J by 2 bases, and 16 bases separated the two germline ends. The CDR3 spans 15 residues. Germline CDR1 and CDR2: SGHVS and FNYEAQ. Full variable domain (rest looked up from reference TRBV7-6 and TRBJ2-7): GAGVSQSPRYKVTKRGQDVALRCDPISGHVSLYWYRQALGQGPEFLTYFNYEAQQDKSGLPNDRFSAERPEGSISTLTIQRTEQRDSAMYRCASSPTFVAAYEQYFGPGTRLTVT.

The chain employs TRBV5-1 and TRBJ1-1; perhaps TRBD1 as D (6 bases). This CDR3 contains 15 residues. V gave up 4 bases and J gave up 1 base, with 14 bases separating them. Per germline, CDR1 SGHRS and CDR2 YFSETQ. In DNA form, the CDR3 reads TGCGCCAGCAGCCTCCCTACAGGGAGGAACACTGAAGCTTTCTTT. It is translated as CASSLPTGRNTEAFF.

V is TRBV20-1 and J is TRBJ1-2; D possibly corresponds to TRBD1 (6 bases). Trimming left V 1 base short and J 5 bases short, with 14 bases between. The germline gives CDR1 DFQATT, CDR2 SNEGSKA (reference sequence). This CDR3 spans 14 amino acids. In nucleotides, the CDR3 is TGCAGTGCTAGAGCTGAACAGGGCCGTTATGGCTACACCTTC. This gives the protein CSARAEQGRYGYTF.

The chain joins TRBV9 to TRBJ2-5; 8 positions agree with TRBD1. In germline, CDR1 is SGDLS, CDR2 YYNGEE. This CDR3 has 15 residues. Trimming cost V 4 bases and J 5 bases; bases outside gene matches: 10. The CDR3 DNA sequence: TGTGCCAGCAGCTCCGGACAGGGCGGCCTGGAGACCCAGTACTTC. Its translation: CASSSGQGGLETQYF.

The genes are TRBV19 and TRBJ2-5, with TRBD2 as a possible D gene (6 bases). The CDR3 loop spans 14 amino acids. Germline CDR1 LNHDA, CDR2 SQIVND (reference sequence). V lost 5 bases and J lost 3, with 13 bases in between. Here the CDR3 reads CASSPQWGEETQYF. The CDR3 DNA reads as TGTGCCAGTAGTCCCCAATGGGGGGAAGAGACCCAGTACTTC.

The gene calls are TRBV28 and TRBJ1-1; 10 bases are a match to TRBD1. Germline-derived CDR1 and CDR2 are MDHEN and SYDVKM. Germline trimming cut 7 bases from V and 5 bases from J; bases unmatched to any gene: 7. There are 14 residues in the CDR3. The CDR3 reads CASTLDRGRTEAFF. The CDR3 nucleotides are TGTGCCAGCACCCTAGACAGGGGGCGGACTGAAGCTTTCTTT.

In its sample, this clonotype was seen a few times. V usage is TRBV10-3 and J usage is TRBJ2-5, with D possibly TRBD2 on 5 matching bases. This CDR3 is 13 amino acids long. V lost 6 bases to trimming and J lost 2 bases, with 10 bases between them. Germline V lookup: CDR1 ENHRY, CDR2 SYGVKD. The CDR3 sequence: CAISPGFQETQYF. The CDR3 DNA follows: TGTGCCATCAGCCCGGGGTTTCAAGAGACCCAGTACTTC.

This chain uses TRBV2 with TRBJ2-5; D unresolved. Germline values: CDR1 SNHLY, CDR2 FYNNEI. The length of the CDR3 is 11 residues. CDR3 loop: CAIDLRETQYF. In nucleotides, the CDR3 is TGTGCGATAGATCTCCGGGAGACCCAGTACTTC.

The chain recombines TRBV29-1 with TRBJ2-5, with 9 bases lining up with TRBD1. V dropped 0 bases and J dropped 2; count of bases not matched to a gene: 10. Germline V CDR1 and CDR2: SQVTM, ANQGSEA. The CDR3 is made up of 17 amino acids. CDR3 nucleotide sequence: TGCAGCGTTGAAGACGCAGGGGACAGGGATCCTCAAGAGACCCAGTACTTC. It yields the protein CSVEDAGDRDPQETQYF.

This sequence joins TRBV4-1 and TRBJ2-7; TRBD1 matches at 8 bases. Germline CDR1 reads MGHRA; CDR2 reads YSYEKL. Losses at the gene ends were 0 bases for V and 3 bases for J; bases not matched to a gene: 4. The CDR3 runs to 15 residues. The CDR3 nucleotides read TGCGCCAGCAGCCAAGACGGAACAGGGGGCTACGAGCAGTACTTC. Residues: CASSQDGTGGYEQYF.

This clonotype was seen once. The V call is TRBV7-9, the J call TRBJ2-7; D is tentatively TRBD1 or TRBD2 (5 bases each). The V and J ends lost 8 bases and 4 bases respectively, with 24 bases between them. CDR1 is SEHNR and CDR2 is FQNEAQ in the germline V gene (reference sequence). This CDR3 comprises 16 residues. CDR3 DNA sequence: TGTGCCAGCCGCGAGGCCCCGGGGCCTCTCAATTACGAGCAGTACTTC. Encoded protein: CASREAPGPLNYEQYF.

Points on this clonotype: Lacking the conserved final phenylalanine or tryptophan, this CDR3 likely reflects a read error. Here the CDR3 DNA reads TGCAGCGTCGCGAAAGGACTAGCGTCCTCCTACGAGCAGTACATC. This codes for CSVAKGLASSYEQYI. The chain recombines TRBV29-1 with TRBJ2-7, with 9 bases lining up with TRBD2. V lost 6 bases and J lost 0; bases outside the gene matches: 9. The CDR3 has 15 amino acids. The germline gives CDR1 SQVTM, CDR2 ANQGSEA.

The chain is built from TRBV2 and TRBJ1-2, with 12 nucleotides matching TRBD1. This CDR3 has 13 residues. Trimming took 6 bases from V and 6 from J; bases not matched to a gene: 2. In germline, CDR1 is SNHLY, CDR2 FYNNEI. CDR3 coding DNA: TGTGCCAGCAGGGGACAGGGGGCAGATGGCTACACCTTC. It is translated as CASRGQGADGYTF.

V and J are TRBV6-1 and TRBJ2-7; D assignment may be TRBD1 or TRBD2 (5 bases each). Germline V gene data show CDR1 as MNHNS and CDR2 as SASEGT. V gave up 6 bases and J gave up 2 bases, with 17 bases separating them. CDR3 size: 15 residues. DNA for the CDR3: TGTGCCAGCAGCGACGGCCCGGGACCTACCTACGAGCAGTACTTC. It encodes CASSDGPGPTYEQYF.

The V gene is TRBV11-2, the J gene TRBJ2-5; 9 positions match TRBD2. Germline trimming cut 5 bases from V and 3 bases from J; bases unmatched to any gene: 10. The CDR3 covers 16 residues. CDR1 and CDR2 from the germline V gene are SGHAT and FQNNGV. The CDR3 bases are TGTGCCAGCAGCCGAGGGGCGGGAGGGCCAGAAGAGACCCAGTACTTC. This codes for CASSRGAGGPEETQYF. The variable domain in full, with the rest retrieved from reference TRBV11-2 and TRBJ2-5, is EAGVAQSPRYKIIEKRQSVAFWCNPISGHATLYWYQQILGQGPKLLIQFQNNGVVDDSQLPKDRFSAERLKGVDSTLKIQPAKLEDSAVYLCASSRGAGGPEETQYFGPGTRLLVL.

A word on this clonotype: The junction shows a germline mismatch at one end, possibly a read error. The chain has TRBV10-3 and TRBJ1-1, with D possibly matching TRBD1 (6 bases). The CDR3 totals 16 residues. Germline V gene data show CDR1 as ENHRY and CDR2 as SYGVKD. The CDR3 DNA is TGTGCCAGCAGTCCTACCGAAACAGGGCGGAACACTGAAGCTTTCTTT. Its translation: CASSPTETGRNTEAFF.

The gene calls are TRBV24-1 and TRBJ2-2; weak D call: TRBD1 (5 bases). V was trimmed by 1 base and J by 0 bases, leaving 8 bases between them. CDR1 is KGHDR, CDR2 SFDVKD, per germline. The length of the CDR3 is 16 residues. In DNA form, the CDR3 reads TGTGCCACCAGTGATTTAGACAGTCCGAACACCGGGGAGCTGTTTTTT. This sequence encodes CATSDLDSPNTGELFF.

This clonotype was seen a few times. The genes are TRBV11-2 and TRBJ1-3; TRBD1 might be the D (6 bases). The CDR3 covers 15 residues. V was trimmed by 4 bases and J by 0 bases, leaving 10 bases between them. Germline V gives CDR1 SGHAT, CDR2 FQNNGV. The CDR3 protein is CASSSGTPSGNTIYF. CDR3 nucleotide sequence: TGTGCCAGCAGCTCCGGGACACCCTCTGGAAACACCATATATTTT.

This chain links TRBV19 with TRBJ2-7, with TRBD1 identical over 7 bases. The CDR3 is 13 residues long. CDR1 and CDR2 from the germline V gene are LNHDA and SQIVND (reference sequence). The V and J ends lost 8 bases and 4 bases, in that order; junction bases with no gene match: 8. Here the CDR3 reads CASGGQGEYEQYF. For the CDR3, the DNA is TGTGCCAGTGGCGGGCAGGGGGAGTACGAGCAGTACTTC.

About this clonotype: A much more abundant neighbour one base away suggests this may be a read error. The chain is built from TRBV10-3 and TRBJ1-1; D is uncertain. CDR1 ENHRY and CDR2 SYGVKD come from the germline V gene. The CDR3 totals 12 residues. V was shortened by 6 bases and J by 1 base, with 6 bases between the two germline ends. CDR3 protein: CAISDGNTEAFF. The CDR3 nucleotides read TGTGCCATCAGCGACGGGAACACTGAAGCTTTCTTT.

This clonotype was recorded many times. The chain carries TRBV29-1 and TRBJ2-7, with 9 bases fitting TRBD1. CDR1 is SQVTM and CDR2 is ANQGSEA in the germline V gene. V was pared by 4 bases and J by 3 bases, with 4 bases of the junction left unmatched. The CDR3 length is 13 residues. The CDR3 DNA reads as TGCAGCGTTGTACAGGGGGCAATCTACGAGCAGTACTTC. It yields the protein CSVVQGAIYEQYF.

The chain carries TRBV19 and TRBJ1-1; no reliable D call. Per germline, CDR1 LNHDA and CDR2 SQIVND (reference sequence). The CDR3 runs 13 residues. Trimming took 9 bases from V and 3 from J, leaving 14 bases between them. The CDR3 bases are TGTGCCAGCAGCCAAATAGGGTACACTGAAGCTTTCTTT. This sequence encodes CASSQIGYTEAFF.

About this clonotype: A much larger clonotype is one base distant, so this may be a read error. V and J are TRBV15 and TRBJ1-5; D remains unclear. The germline CDR1 and CDR2 sequences are LNHNV and YYDKDF (reference sequence). This CDR3 region has 14 residues. As DNA, the CDR3 is TGTGCCACCGGCAGAGAAGGCGGAAATCAGCCCCAGCATTTT. Its protein is CATGREGGNQPQHF. Full variable domain (remainder filled in from reference TRBV15 and TRBJ1-5): DAMVIQNPRYQVTQFGKPVTLSCSQTLNHNVMYWYQQKSSQAPKLLFHYYDKDFNNEADTPDNFQSRRPNTSFCFLDIRSPGLGDTAMYLCATGREGGNQPQHFGDGTRLSIL.

The chain couples TRBV20-1 to TRBJ1-5; D gene uncertain. V lost 0 bases, J lost 3 bases, and 9 bases lay in between. Germline V gives CDR1 DFQATT, CDR2 SNEGSKA (reference sequence). This CDR3 has 14 residues. CDR3: CSARDTVFNQPQHF. CDR3 DNA sequence: TGCAGTGCTAGAGATACGGTTTTCAATCAGCCCCAGCATTTT.